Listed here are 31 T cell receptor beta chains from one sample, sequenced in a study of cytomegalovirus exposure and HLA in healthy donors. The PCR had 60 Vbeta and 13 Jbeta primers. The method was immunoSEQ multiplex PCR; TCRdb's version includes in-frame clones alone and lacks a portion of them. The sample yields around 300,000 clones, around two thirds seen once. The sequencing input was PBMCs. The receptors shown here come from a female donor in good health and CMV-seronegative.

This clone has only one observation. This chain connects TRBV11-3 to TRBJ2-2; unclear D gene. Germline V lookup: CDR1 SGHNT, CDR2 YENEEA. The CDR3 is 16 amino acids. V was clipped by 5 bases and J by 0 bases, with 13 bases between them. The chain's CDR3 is CASSPGTAANTGELFF. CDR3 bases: TGTGCCAGCAGCCCAGGTACAGCCGCGAACACCGGGGAGCTGTTTTTT.

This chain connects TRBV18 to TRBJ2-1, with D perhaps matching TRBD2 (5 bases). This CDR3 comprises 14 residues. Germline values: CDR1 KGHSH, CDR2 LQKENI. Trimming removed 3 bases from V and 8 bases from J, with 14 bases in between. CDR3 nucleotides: TGTGCCAGCTCACCTTCCGAGGAGGTCCATGAGCAGTTCTTC. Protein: CASSPSEEVHEQFF.

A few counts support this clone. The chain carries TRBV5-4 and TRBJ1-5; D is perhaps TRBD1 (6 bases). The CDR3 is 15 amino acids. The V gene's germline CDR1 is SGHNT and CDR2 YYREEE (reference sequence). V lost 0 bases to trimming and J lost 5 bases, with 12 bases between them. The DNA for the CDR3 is TGTGCCAGCAGCTTGGATGGGACACCCGATCAGCCCCAGCATTTT. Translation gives CASSLDGTPDQPQHF.

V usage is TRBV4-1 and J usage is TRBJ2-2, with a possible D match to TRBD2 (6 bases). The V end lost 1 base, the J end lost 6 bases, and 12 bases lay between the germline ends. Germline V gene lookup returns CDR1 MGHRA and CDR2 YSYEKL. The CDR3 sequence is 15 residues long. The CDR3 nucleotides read TGCGCCAGCAGCCAAGCAACGGGAGCTGCCGGGGAGCTGTTTTTT. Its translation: CASSQATGAAGELFF.

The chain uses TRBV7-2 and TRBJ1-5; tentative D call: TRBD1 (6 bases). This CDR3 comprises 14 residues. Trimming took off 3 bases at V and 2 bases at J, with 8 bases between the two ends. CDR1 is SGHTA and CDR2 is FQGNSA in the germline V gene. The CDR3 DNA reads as TGTGCCAGCAGCTTCACAGGGCGCAATCAGCCCCAGCATTTT. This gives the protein CASSFTGRNQPQHF.

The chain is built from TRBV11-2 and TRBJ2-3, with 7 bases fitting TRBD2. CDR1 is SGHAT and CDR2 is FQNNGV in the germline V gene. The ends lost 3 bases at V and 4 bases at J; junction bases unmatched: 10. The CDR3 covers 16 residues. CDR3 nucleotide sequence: TGTGCCAGCAGCTTCATGCCGGGCGGGAGCCCAGATACGCAGTATTTT. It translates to CASSFMPGGSPDTQYF.

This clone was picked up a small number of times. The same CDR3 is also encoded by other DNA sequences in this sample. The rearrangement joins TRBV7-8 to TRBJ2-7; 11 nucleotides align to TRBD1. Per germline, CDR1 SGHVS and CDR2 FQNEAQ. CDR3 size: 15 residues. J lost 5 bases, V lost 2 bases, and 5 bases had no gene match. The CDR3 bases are TGTGCCAGCAGCTTAAGGGACAGGGGGGTGAACGAGCAGTACTTC. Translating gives CASSLRDRGVNEQYF. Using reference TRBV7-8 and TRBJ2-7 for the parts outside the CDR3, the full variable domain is GAGVSQSPRYKVAKRGQDVALRCDPISGHVSLFWYQQALGQGPEFLTYFQNEAQLDKSGLPSDRFFAERPEGSVSTLKIQRTQQEDSAVYLCASSLRDRGVNEQYFGPGTRLTVT.

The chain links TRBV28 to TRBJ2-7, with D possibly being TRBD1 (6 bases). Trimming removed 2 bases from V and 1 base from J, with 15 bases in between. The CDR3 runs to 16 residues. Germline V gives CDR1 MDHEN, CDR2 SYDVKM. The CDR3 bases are TGTGCCAGCAGTTTAGCTTTCCAACAGGGTTCCTACGAGCAGTACTTC. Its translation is CASSLAFQQGSYEQYF.

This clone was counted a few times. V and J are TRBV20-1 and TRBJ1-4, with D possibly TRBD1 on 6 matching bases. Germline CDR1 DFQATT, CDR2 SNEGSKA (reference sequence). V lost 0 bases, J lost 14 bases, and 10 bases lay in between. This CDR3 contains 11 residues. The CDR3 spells CSAREGGGLFF. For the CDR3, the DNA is TGCAGTGCTAGAGAAGGGGGTGGCCTGTTTTTT.

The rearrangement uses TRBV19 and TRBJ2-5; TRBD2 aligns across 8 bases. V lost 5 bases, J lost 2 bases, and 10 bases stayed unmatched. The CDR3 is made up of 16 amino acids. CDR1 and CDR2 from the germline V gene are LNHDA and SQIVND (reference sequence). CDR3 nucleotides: TGTGCCAGTAGTCCGTTCCGGGGGGGTCTACAAGAGACCCAGTACTTC. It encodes CASSPFRGGLQETQYF.

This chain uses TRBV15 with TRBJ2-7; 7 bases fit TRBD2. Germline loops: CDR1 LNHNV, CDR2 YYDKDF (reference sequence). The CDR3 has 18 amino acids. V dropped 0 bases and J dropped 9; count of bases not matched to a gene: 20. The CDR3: CATSRDGSGIGSATRQYF. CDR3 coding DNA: TGTGCCACCAGCAGAGATGGGAGCGGGATAGGATCCGCAACGAGGCAGTACTTC.

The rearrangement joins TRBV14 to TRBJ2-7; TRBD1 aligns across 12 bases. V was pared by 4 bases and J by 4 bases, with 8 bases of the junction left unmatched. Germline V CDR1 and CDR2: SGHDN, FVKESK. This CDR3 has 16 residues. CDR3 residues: CASSPLPGQGAYEQYF. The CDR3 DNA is TGTGCCAGCAGCCCTTTACCGGGACAGGGGGCGTACGAGCAGTACTTC.

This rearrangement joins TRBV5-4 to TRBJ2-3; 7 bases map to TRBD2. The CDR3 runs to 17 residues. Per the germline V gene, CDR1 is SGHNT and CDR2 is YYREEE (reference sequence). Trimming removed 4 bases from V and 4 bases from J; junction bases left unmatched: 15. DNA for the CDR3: TGTGCCAGCAGCCCTACCAGCGGGGCGGGGCAGGCAGATACGCAGTATTTT. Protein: CASSPTSGAGQADTQYF.

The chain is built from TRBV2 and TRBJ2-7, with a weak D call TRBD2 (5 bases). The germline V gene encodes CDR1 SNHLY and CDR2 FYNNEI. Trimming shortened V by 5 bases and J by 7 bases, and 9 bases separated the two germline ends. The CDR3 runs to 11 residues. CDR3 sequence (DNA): TGTGCCAGCAGTCCTGGGAGAGAGCAGTACTTC. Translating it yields CASSPGREQYF.

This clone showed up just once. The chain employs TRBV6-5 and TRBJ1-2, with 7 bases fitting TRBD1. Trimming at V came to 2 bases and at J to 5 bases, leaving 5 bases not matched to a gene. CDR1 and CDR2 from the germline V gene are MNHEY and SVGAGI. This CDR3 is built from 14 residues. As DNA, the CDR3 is TGTGCCAGCAGTTACAAGGGACAGTCATATGGCTACACCTTC. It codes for CASSYKGQSYGYTF.

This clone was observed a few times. CDR3 region: CASSLRLAGEVTDTQYF. The CDR3, as DNA: TGTGCCAGCAGCTTACGACTAGCGGGAGAGGTTACAGATACGCAGTATTTT. This chain uses TRBV7-8 with TRBJ2-3, with TRBD2 matching 12 bases. The J segment lost 3 bases and the V segment lost 2 bases, leaving 6 bases of the junction unmatched. The CDR3 totals 17 residues. Germline V gene sequence: CDR1 SGHVS, CDR2 FQNEAQ.

CDR3 protein: CASSYGNTEAFF. CDR3 nucleotides: TGTGCCAGCAGCTATGGGAACACTGAAGCTTTCTTT. The J gene is TRBJ1-1, the V gene TRBV2; D gene unclear. The CDR3 contains 12 residues. Between the trimmed V and J ends, which lost 6 bases and 1 base, there was a span of 6 bases. The germline V gene encodes CDR1 SNHLY and CDR2 FYNNEI.

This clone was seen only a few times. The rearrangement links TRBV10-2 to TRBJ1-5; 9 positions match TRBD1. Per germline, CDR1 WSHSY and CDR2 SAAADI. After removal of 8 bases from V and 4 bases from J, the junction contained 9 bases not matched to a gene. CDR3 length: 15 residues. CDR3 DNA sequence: TGCGCCAGCGCAACCGGGACAGGGAAAAATCAGCCCCAGCATTTT. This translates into CASATGTGKNQPQHF.

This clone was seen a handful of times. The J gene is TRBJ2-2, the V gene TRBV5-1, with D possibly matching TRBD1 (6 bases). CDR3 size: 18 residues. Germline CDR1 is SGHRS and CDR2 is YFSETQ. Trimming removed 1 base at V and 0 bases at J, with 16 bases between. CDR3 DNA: TGCGCCAGCAGCTTGCAGGGGCGGAAAATTACGAACACCGGGGAGCTGTTTTTT. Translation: CASSLQGRKITNTGELFF.

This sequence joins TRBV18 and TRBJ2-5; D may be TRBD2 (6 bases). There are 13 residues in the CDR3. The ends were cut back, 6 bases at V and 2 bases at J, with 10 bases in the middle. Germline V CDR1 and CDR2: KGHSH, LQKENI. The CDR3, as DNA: TGTGCCAGCTCCCTGGGACTTCAAGAGACCCAGTACTTC. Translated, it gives CASSLGLQETQYF.

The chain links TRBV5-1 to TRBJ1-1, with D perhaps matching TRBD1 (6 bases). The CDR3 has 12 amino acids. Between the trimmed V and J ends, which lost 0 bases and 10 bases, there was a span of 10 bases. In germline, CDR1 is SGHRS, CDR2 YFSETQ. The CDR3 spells CASSLAEGVAFF. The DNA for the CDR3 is TGCGCCAGCAGCTTGGCCGAGGGGGTAGCTTTCTTT.

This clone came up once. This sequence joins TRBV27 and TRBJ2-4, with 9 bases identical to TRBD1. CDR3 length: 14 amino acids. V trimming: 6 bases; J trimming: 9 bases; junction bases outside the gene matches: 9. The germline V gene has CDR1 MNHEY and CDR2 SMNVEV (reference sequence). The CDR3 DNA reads TGTGCCAGCAGGGGAGGGACAGGGAATATCATTCAGTACTTC. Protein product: CASRGGTGNIIQYF.

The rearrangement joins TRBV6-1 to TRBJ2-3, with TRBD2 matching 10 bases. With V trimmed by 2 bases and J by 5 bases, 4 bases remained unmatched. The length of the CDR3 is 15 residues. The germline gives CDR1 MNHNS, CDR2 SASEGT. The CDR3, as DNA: TGTGCCAGCAGTGAACTAGCGGGAGAAGGAGATACGCAGTATTTT. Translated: CASSELAGEGDTQYF.

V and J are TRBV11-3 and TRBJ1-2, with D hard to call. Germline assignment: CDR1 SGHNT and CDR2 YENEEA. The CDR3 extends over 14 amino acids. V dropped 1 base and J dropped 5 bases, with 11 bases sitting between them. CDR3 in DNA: TGTGCCAGCAGCTTAGGGACTGCCAGTTATGGCTACACCTTC. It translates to CASSLGTASYGYTF. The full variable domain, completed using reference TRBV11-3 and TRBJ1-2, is EAGVVQSPRYKIIEKKQPVAFWCNPISGHNTLYWYLQNLGQGPELLIRYENEEAVDDSQLPKDRFSAERLKGVDSTLKIQPAELGDSAVYLCASSLGTASYGYTFGSGTRLTVV.

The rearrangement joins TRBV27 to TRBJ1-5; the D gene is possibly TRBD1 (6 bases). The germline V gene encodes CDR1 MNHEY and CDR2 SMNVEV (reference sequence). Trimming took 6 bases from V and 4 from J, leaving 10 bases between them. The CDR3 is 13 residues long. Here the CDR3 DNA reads TGTGCCAGCAGGTTGACAGGAAATCAGCCCCAGCATTTT. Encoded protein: CASRLTGNQPQHF.

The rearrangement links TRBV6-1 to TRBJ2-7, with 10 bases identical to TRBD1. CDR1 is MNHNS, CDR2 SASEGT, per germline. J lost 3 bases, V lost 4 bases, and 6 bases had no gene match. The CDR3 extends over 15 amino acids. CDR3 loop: CASSVSGTGDYEQYF. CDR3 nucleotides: TGTGCCAGCAGTGTATCCGGGACAGGGGACTACGAGCAGTACTTC.

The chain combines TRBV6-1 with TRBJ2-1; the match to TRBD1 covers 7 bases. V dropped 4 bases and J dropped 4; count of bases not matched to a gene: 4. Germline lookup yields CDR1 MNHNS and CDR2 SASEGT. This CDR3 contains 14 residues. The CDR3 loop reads CASSGQGWYNEQFF. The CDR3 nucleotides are TGTGCCAGCAGTGGACAGGGTTGGTACAATGAGCAGTTCTTC.

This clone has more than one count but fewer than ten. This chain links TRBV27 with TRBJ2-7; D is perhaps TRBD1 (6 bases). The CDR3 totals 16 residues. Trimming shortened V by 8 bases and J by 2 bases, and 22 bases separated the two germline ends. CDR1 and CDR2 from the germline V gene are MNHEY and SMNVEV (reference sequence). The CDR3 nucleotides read TGTGCCAGCGCTAGGGGGACCTTTTTGAATACCTACGAGCAGTACTTC. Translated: CASARGTFLNTYEQYF.

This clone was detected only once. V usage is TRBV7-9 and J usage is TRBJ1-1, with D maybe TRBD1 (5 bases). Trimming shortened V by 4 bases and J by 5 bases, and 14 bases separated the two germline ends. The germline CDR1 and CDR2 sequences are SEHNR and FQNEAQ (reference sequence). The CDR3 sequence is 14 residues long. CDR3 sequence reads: CASSSPEGLTEAFF. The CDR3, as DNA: TGTGCCAGCAGCTCCCCGGAGGGGTTGACTGAAGCTTTCTTT.

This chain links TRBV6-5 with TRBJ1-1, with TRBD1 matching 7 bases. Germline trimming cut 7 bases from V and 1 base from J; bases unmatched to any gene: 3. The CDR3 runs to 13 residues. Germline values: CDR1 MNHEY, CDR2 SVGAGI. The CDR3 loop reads CASTRDRNTEAFF. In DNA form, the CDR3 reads TGTGCCAGCACCCGGGACAGGAACACTGAAGCTTTCTTT.

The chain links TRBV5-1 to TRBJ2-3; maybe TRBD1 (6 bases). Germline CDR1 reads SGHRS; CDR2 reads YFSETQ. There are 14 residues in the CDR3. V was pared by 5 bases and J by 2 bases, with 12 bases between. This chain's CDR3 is CASRYTGFTDTQYF. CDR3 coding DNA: TGCGCCAGCAGATATACAGGGTTCACAGATACGCAGTATTTT.